This note documents a single TCR beta chain sequence. A second 7 to 11 cycle PCR used barcoded and J-beta primers. TCRdb re-called the 5' RACE reads through MiXCR, storing one row per CDR3 protein. Seen here are approximately 810,000 distinct CDR3 sequences, around 28% observed once, and the top ten hold 17%. The data are from a study of blood T cells in healthy people across ages. The germline CDR1 and CDR2 sequences are LGHNA and YSLEER. The CDR3 has 18 amino acids. J gave up 3 bases and V 4 bases, and 14 bases lay outside the gene matches. Sequenced input: blood. This TCR was sampled from a woman of 80 years or more in good health. V usage is TRBV4-3 and J usage is TRBJ2-5; 10 positions agree with TRBD2. CDR3 sequence reads: CASSLRVISGGPKETQYF. The CDR3 nucleotides are TGCGCCAGCAGCCTGAGGGTTATTAGCGGGGGGCCTAAAGAGACCCAGTACTTC.